The source of this TCR beta chain is a study of blood T cell repertoires in COVID-19. Turning to the study itself: Samples taken during acute and convalescent COVID-19 were collected in the United States, Italy and Spain.

Original processing methods: Estimation of nucleated cell counts was performed using reference gene primer amplification. Produced via immunoSEQ multiplex PCR; TCRdb's table is partial and in-frame only. V, J and clone size derive from that table, while D and trimming were established from the DNA sequence. The sample carries some 380,000 clones, 90% recorded once. The CDR3 is 16 amino acids. V was pared by 5 bases and J by 4 bases, with 17 bases between. The germline CDR1 and CDR2 sequences are WNHNN and SYGVQD (reference sequence). The TCR was taken from a man aged 18 to 30 with active or convalescent COVID-19. The sample comprised peripheral blood. This chain joins TRBV10-1 and TRBJ2-2; D remains ambiguous. CDR3 nucleotides: TGCGCCAGCAGTCTACTCGACATTGCAGGCACCGGGGAGCTGTTTTTT. Its translation: CASSLLDIAGTGELFF.